This T cell receptor (beta chain) was obtained from a study of OX40 agonist ivuxolimab in advanced cancers. Study as a whole: The dose-escalation cohort had hepatocellular carcinoma, melanoma, renal cell or head and neck cancer. Study-level results: CD4+ T cells averaged fewer expanded clones than CD8+ T cells. At 0.1-3.0 mg/kg, partial responders had clonal expansion among the lowest observed. Antigen specificity was not determined for the expanded peripheral T cells.

The CDR3 loop spans 16 amino acids. Trimming removed 4 bases from V and 0 bases from J, with 13 bases in between. Per germline, CDR1 SGHDN and CDR2 FVKESK. Sequenced by immunoSEQ multiplex PCR; TCRdb stores in-frame clones only, minus some. The sample contains 54,000 or so clones, roughly 84% of which appear only once. Remarks on this clone: The antigen remains undetermined.

This chain uses TRBV14 with TRBJ2-1; D is perhaps TRBD2 (6 bases). This specimen was CD4+ or CD8+ T cells sorted from blood, taken in a trial of the OX40 agonist ivuxolimab. This receptor was identified in an adult with an advanced solid tumor such as melanoma, head and neck, liver or kidney cancer. In DNA, the CDR3 is TGTGCCAGCAGCCCCTTAGCGGAATACTCCTACAATGAGCAGTTCTTC. The encoded protein is CASSPLAEYSYNEQFF.